The T cell receptor beta chain described here comes from a study of T cells in Graves' hyperthyroidism and ophthalmopathy. About the study: Peripheral blood draws took place at initial diagnosis, ahead of any treatment.

Ophthalmopathy in the patients scored at least 3 on Clinical Activity Score and at least 4 on NOSPECS grade, lasting under 3 months. Orbital computed tomography, thyroid ultrasound, serum thyroxine and TRAb, and clinical symptoms together informed the diagnoses. It was RNA transcripts that yielded the amplified TCR beta CDR3 regions. Initially, a first-round RT-PCR of the TCR CDR3 employed the HTBI primer set. In TCRdb, the multiplex PCR reads were re-called with MiXCR into one record per CDR3 protein. The profile shows around 610,000 distinct CDR3 sequences, roughly 14% of them singletons. Many counts were recorded for this clonotype. Germline V gene lookup returns CDR1 MNHNS and CDR2 SASEGT. Trimming left V 5 bases short and J 7 bases short, with 17 bases between. CDR3 length: 15 amino acids.

The chain joins TRBV6-1 to TRBJ2-2; D gene uncertain. The sequenced material came from blood. The sequence was obtained from a middle-aged woman with Graves' ophthalmopathy. CDR3 nucleotide sequence: TGTGCCAGCAGTCCGTACCCTGGCGGCAGCGGGGAGCTGTTTTTT. It codes for CASSPYPGGSGELFF.